This T cell receptor beta chain was observed in a study of T cell responses to AZD1222 COVID-19 vaccine. General study findings and limits: Recipients of two AZD1222 doses showed rising Spike-specific TCR breadth and depth. White British donors predominated, females outnumbered males, and clonal diversity was possibly underestimated. Only a handful of AZD1222 recipients tested seropositive at baseline.

To note about this clone: Antigen unknown.

The protocol was immunoSEQ multiplex PCR, while the TCRdb copy is restricted to in-frame clones and leaves out a portion. The sample lists 120,000 or so clones; 86% were seen once. The sample was peripheral blood, taken 28 days after the second AZD1222 dose. The receptor comes from an adult who received the AZD1222 COVID-19 vaccine.

CDR3 sequence: CASSLAGARPQHF. CDR3 in DNA: TGCGCCAGCAGCTTAGCCGGGGCCCGGCCCCAGCATTTT. The V gene is TRBV5-1, the J gene TRBJ1-5; weak D call: TRBD1 (5 bases). This CDR3 spans 13 amino acids. Germline V gene sequence: CDR1 SGHRS, CDR2 YFSETQ. Trimming stripped 2 bases from V and 9 bases from J, with 12 bases between.